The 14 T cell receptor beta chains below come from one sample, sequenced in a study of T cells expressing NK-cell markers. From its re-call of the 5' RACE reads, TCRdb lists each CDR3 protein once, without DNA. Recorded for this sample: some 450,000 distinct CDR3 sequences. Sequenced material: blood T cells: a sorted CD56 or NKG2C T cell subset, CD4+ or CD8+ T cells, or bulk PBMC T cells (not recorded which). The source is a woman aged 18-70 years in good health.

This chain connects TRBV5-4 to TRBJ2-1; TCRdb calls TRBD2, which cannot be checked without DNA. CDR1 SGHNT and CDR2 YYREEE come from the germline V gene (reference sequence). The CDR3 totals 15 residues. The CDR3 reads CASSVRLAASNEQFF. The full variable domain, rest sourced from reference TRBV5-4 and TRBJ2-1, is ETGVTQSPTHLIKTRGQQVTLRCSSQSGHNTVSWYQQALGQGPQFIFQYYREEENGRGNFPPRFSGLQFPNYSSELNVNALELDDSALYLCASSVRLAASNEQFFGPGTRLTVL.

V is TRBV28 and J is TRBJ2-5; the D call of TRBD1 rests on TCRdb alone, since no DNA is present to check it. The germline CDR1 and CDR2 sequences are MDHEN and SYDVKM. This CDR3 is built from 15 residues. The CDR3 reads CASSFTGQQKETQYF.

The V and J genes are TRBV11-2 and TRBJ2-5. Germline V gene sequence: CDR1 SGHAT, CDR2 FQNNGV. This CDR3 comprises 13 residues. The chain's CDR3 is CASSSSVLETQYF.

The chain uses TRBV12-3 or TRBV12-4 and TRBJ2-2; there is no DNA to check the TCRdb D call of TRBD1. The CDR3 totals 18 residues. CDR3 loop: CASSFPTGAPTNTGELFF.

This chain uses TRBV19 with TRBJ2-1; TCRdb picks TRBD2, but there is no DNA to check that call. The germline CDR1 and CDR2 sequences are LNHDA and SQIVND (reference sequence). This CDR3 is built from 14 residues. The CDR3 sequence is CASRVAGGLNEQFF.

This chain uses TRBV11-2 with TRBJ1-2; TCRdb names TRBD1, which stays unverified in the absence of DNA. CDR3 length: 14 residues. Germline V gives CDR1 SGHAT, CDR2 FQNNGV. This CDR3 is CASSLDRDDYGYTF.

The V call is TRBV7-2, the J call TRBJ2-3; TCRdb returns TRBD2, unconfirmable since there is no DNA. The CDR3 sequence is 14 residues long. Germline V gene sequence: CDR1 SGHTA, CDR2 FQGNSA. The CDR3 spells CASSLGGGAVTQYF.

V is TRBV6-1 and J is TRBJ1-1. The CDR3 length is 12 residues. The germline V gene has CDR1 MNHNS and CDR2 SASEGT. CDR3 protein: CAIIRLNTEAFF.

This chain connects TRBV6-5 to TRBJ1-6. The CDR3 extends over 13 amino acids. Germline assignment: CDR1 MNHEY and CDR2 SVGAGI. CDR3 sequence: CASSYSDGRTLHF.

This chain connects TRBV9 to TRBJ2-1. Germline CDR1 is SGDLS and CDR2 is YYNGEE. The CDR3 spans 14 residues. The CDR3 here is CASSVGPNYNEQFF.

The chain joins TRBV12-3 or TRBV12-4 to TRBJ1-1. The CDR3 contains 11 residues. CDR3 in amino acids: CASAVNTEAFF.

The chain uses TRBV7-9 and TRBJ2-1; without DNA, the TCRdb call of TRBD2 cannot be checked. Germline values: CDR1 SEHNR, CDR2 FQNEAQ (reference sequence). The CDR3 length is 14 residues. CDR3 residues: CASSFSGEVNEQFF.

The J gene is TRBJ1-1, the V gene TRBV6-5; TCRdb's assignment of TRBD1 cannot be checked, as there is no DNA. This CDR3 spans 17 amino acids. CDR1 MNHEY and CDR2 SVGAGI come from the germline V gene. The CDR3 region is CASSFAGTRGRNTEAFF.

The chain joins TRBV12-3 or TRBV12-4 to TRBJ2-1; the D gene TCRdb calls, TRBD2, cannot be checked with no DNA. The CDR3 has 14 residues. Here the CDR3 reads CASSLDEGPHEQFF.